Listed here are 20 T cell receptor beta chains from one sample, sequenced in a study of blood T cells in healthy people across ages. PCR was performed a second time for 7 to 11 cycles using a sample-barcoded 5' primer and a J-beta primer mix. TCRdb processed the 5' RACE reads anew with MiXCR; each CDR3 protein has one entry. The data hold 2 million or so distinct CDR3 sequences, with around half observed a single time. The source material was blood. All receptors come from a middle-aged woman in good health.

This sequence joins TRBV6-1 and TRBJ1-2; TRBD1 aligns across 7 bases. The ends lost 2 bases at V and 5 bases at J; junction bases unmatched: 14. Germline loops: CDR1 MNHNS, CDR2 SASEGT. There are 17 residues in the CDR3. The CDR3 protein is CASSEFWTGKKTYGYTF. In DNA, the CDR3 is TGTGCCAGCAGTGAATTCTGGACAGGAAAAAAGACATATGGCTACACCTTC.

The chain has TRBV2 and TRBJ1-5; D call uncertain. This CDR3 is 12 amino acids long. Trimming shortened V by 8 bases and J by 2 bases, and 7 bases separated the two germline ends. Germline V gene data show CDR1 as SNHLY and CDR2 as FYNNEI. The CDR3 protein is CASGIGNQPQHF. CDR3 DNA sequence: TGTGCCAGCGGGATAGGCAATCAGCCCCAGCATTTT.

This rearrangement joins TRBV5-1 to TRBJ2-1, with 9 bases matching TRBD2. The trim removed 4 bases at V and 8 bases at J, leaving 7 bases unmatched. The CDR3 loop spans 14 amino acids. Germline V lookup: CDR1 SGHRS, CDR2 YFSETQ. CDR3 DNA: TGCGCCAGCAGCAAGGGACTAGCTATTGATGAGCAGTTCTTC. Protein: CASSKGLAIDEQFF.

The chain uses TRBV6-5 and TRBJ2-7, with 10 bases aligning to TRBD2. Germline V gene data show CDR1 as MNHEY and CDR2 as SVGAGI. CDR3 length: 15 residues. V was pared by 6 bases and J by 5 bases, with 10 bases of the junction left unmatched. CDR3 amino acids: CASRESGGAYHEQYF. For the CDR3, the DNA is TGTGCCAGCAGGGAAAGCGGGGGGGCGTACCACGAGCAGTACTTC.

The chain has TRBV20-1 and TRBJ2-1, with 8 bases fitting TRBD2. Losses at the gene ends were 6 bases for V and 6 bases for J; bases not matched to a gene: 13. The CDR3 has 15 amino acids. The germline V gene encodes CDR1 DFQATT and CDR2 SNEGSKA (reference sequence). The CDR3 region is CSAQQGLVLGNEQFF. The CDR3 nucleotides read TGCAGTGCCCAGCAGGGACTAGTCTTGGGCAATGAGCAGTTCTTC.

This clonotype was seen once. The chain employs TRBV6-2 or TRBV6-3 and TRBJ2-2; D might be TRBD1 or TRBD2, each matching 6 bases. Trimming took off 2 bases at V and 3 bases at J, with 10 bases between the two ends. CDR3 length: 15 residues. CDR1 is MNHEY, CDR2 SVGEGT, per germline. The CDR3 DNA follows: TGTGCCAGCAGTTACGAAAGGGGGGACACCGGGGAGCTGTTTTTT. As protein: CASSYERGDTGELFF.

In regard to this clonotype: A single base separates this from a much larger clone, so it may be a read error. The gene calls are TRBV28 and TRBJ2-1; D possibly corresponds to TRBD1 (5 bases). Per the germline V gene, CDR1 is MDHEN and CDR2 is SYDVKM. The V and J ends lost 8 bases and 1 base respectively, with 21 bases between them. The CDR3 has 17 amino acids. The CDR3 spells CASASAGATTSYNEQFF. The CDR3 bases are TGTGCCAGCGCGTCTGCTGGGGCTACCACATCCTACAATGAGCAGTTCTTC.

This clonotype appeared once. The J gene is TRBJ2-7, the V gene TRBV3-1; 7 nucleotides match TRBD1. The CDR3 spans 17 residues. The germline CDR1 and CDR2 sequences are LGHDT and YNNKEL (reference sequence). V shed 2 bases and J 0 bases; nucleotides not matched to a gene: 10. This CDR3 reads CASSQNLSGTASYEQYF. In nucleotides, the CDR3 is TGTGCCAGCAGCCAAAATCTTTCGGGGACAGCCTCCTACGAGCAGTACTTC.

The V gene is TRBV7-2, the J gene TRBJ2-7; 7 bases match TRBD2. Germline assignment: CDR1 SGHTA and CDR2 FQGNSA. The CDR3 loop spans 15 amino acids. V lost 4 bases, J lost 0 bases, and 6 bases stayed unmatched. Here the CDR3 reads CASSSTGGFSYEQYF. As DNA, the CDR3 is TGTGCCAGCAGCTCCACGGGGGGTTTCTCCTACGAGCAGTACTTC.

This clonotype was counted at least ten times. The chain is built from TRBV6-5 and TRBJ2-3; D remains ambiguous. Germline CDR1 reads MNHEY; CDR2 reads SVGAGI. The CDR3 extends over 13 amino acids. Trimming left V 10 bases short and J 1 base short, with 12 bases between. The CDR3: CATILLGTDTQYF. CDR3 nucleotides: TGTGCCACCATCCTCTTGGGCACAGATACGCAGTATTTT.

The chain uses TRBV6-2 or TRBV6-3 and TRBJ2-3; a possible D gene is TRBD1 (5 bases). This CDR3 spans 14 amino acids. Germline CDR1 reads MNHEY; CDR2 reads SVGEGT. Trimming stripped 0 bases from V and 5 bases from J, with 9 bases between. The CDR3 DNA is TGTGCCAGCAGTTACTCCACAGGTCTAGATACGCAGTATTTT. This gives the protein CASSYSTGLDTQYF.

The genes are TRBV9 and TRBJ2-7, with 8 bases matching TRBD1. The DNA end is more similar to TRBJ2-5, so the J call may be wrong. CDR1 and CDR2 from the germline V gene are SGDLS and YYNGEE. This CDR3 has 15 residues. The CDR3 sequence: CASSSGQGITETQYF. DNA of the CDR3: TGTGCCAGCAGCTCCGGACAGGGTATTACGGAGACCCAGTACTTC.

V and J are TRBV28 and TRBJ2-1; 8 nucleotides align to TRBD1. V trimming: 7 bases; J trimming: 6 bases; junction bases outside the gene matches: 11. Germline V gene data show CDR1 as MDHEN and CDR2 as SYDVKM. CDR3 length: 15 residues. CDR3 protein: CASTQTGQGRNEQFF. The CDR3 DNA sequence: TGTGCCAGCACCCAAACCGGACAGGGTCGCAATGAGCAGTTCTTC.

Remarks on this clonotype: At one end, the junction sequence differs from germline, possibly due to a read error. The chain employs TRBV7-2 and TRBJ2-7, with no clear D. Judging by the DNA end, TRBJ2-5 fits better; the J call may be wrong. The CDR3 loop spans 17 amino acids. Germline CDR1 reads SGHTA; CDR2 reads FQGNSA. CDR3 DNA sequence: TGTGCCAGCGGCTTAGAGAATGTGACTCCCCAACGAGGGACCCAGTACTTC. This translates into CASGLENVTPQRGTQYF.

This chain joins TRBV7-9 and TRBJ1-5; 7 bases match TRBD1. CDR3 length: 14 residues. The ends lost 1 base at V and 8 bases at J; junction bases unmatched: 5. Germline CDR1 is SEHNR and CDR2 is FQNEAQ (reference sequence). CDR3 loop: CASSLETGREPQHF. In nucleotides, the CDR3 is TGTGCCAGCAGCTTAGAGACAGGGAGGGAGCCCCAGCATTTT.

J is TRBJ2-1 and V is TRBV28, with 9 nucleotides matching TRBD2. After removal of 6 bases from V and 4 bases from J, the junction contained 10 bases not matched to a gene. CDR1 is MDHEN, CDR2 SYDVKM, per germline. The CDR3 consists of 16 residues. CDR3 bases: TGTGCCAGCAGCCCCAGGCTAGCGGGACATTACAATGAGCAGTTCTTC. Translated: CASSPRLAGHYNEQFF.

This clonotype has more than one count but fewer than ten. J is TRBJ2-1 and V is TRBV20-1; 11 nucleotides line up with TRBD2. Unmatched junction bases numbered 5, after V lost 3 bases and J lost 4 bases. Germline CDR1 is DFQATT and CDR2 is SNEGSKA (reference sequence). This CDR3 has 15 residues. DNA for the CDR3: TGCAGTGCTAGGCCTAGCGGGGGGACGTACAATGAGCAGTTCTTC. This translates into CSARPSGGTYNEQFF.

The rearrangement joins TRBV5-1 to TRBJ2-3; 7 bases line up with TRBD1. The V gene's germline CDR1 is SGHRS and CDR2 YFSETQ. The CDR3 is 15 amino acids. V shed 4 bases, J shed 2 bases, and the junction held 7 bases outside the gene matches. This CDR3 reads CASSKGASDTDTQYF. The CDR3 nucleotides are TGCGCCAGCAGCAAGGGGGCTAGTGACACAGATACGCAGTATTTT.

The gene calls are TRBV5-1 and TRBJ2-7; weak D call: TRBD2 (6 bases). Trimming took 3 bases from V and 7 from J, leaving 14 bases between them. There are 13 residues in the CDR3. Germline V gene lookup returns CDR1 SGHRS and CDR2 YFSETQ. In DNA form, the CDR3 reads TGCGCCAGCAGCTCCGGGGGTCTCTATGAGCAGTACTTC. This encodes CASSSGGLYEQYF.

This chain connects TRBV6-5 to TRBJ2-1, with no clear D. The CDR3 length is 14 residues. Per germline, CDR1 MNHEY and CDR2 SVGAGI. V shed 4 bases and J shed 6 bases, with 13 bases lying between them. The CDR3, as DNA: TGTGCCAGCAGTTCCAGTTTCGAAGTCAATGAGCAGTTCTTC. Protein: CASSSSFEVNEQFF.